The 29 T cell receptor beta chains below all came from one sample that was sequenced in a study of blood T cells in healthy people across ages. Together with a sample-barcoded 5' primer, a J-beta primer mix was included in a second PCR lasting about 7 to 11 cycles. TCRdb reprocessed the 5' RACE reads with MiXCR, giving one entry per CDR3 protein. Of about 2 million distinct CDR3 sequences listed, approximately 50% are singletons. The material sequenced was blood. These receptors all come from a woman between 35 and 50 years old in good health.

This chain joins TRBV12-5 and TRBJ1-1; D call uncertain. V lost 3 bases, J lost 6 bases, and 8 bases lay in between. Per germline, CDR1 LGHNT and CDR2 FRNRAP. The CDR3 length is 12 residues. CDR3 region: CASGLSFSEAFF. DNA for the CDR3: TGTGCTAGTGGTTTAAGCTTCTCTGAAGCTTTCTTT.

This clonotype appeared a few times. The chain couples TRBV6-6 to TRBJ2-5; 7 bases map to TRBD2. TRBJ2-7 explains the end of the DNA better; the J call may be wrong. Germline values: CDR1 MNHNY, CDR2 SVGAGI (reference sequence). This CDR3 comprises 15 residues. DNA of the CDR3: TGTGCCAGCACCCCCGGGGGACTAACCAACTACGAGCAGTACTTC. Amino acids: CASTPGGLTNYEQYF.

This clonotype has just one count. The chain uses TRBV19 and TRBJ2-6; D might be TRBD1 (6 bases). Germline CDR1 is LNHDA and CDR2 is SQIVND (reference sequence). The CDR3 loop spans 16 amino acids. The V end lost 4 bases, the J end lost 0 bases, and 10 bases lay between the germline ends. CDR3 amino acids: CASSKGQTSGANVLTF. The CDR3 DNA reads TGTGCCAGTAGTAAGGGACAAACCTCTGGGGCCAACGTCCTGACTTTC. Full variable domain (missing parts from reference TRBV19 and TRBJ2-6): DGGITQSPKYLFRKEGQNVTLSCEQNLNHDAMYWYRQDPGQGLRLIYYSQIVNDFQKGDIAEGYSVSREKKESFPLTVTSAQKNPTAFYLCASSKGQTSGANVLTFGAGSRLTVL.

This clonotype appeared a single time. The chain joins TRBV5-1 to TRBJ2-7; no reliable D call. Deletions cut 2 bases from V and 1 base from J, with 4 bases between. Germline V gene lookup returns CDR1 SGHRS and CDR2 YFSETQ. The CDR3 is 12 residues long. CDR3 amino acids: CASSFESYEQYF. The CDR3 DNA sequence: TGCGCCAGCAGCTTTGAGTCCTACGAGCAGTACTTC.

Only a few counts were recorded for this clonotype. The CDR3 spells CAISSSDRLQETQYF. For the CDR3, the DNA is TGTGCCATCAGCAGCTCGGACAGGTTACAAGAGACCCAGTACTTC. V gene TRBV10-3 combines with J gene TRBJ2-5; 7 bases are a match to TRBD1. Unmatched junction bases numbered 9, after V lost 6 bases and J lost 2 bases. The CDR3 is 15 residues long. From germline, CDR1 is ENHRY and CDR2 SYGVKD.

This clonotype has more than one count but fewer than ten. The genes are TRBV5-6 and TRBJ2-7; no firm D call. V was pared by 0 bases and J by 5 bases, with 21 bases between. The CDR3 spans 17 residues. The V gene's germline CDR1 is SGHDT and CDR2 YYEEEE. This CDR3 reads CASSLVLTAKFENEQYF. In DNA form, the CDR3 reads TGTGCCAGCAGCTTGGTTCTCACAGCCAAATTTGAGAACGAGCAGTACTTC.

The J gene is TRBJ2-7, the V gene TRBV28, with D tentatively TRBD2 (7 bases). The CDR3 loop spans 16 amino acids. V lost 5 bases to trimming and J lost 4 bases, with 21 bases between them. The germline CDR1 and CDR2 sequences are MDHEN and SYDVKM. The CDR3 is CASSLISAGAEYEQYF. In nucleotides, the CDR3 is TGTGCCAGCAGTCTAATTAGCGCGGGGGCCGAGTACGAGCAGTACTTC.

V gene TRBV6-5 combines with J gene TRBJ2-3; D possibly corresponds to TRBD2 (7 bases). The CDR3 is made up of 14 amino acids. Trimming pared 10 bases from V and 0 bases from J, leaving 14 bases between. Germline V gene lookup returns CDR1 MNHEY and CDR2 SVGAGI. As DNA, the CDR3 is TGTGCCACCGGGGGGCTCGCTAGCACAGATACGCAGTATTTT. Translation gives CATGGLASTDTQYF.

V usage is TRBV6-6 and J usage is TRBJ1-5; D gene ambiguous. Trimming pared 2 bases from V and 6 bases from J, leaving 11 bases between. The CDR3 contains 14 residues. Per the germline V gene, CDR1 is MNHNY and CDR2 is SVGAGI (reference sequence). CDR3 nucleotides: TGTGCCAGCAGTTACGTAAGGGAGAGTCAGCCCCAGCATTTT. As protein: CASSYVRESQPQHF.

This clonotype was seen only a few times. V and J are TRBV29-1 and TRBJ2-4; the D is unclear. Germline V gives CDR1 SQVTM, CDR2 ANQGSEA. The CDR3 has 13 residues. Trimming took off 7 bases at V and 1 base at J, with 11 bases between the two ends. The CDR3 bases are TGCAGCGGATTCTATGCTGCCAAAAACATTCAGTACTTC. Protein: CSGFYAAKNIQYF.

This chain uses TRBV12-3 or TRBV12-4 with TRBJ2-5; no clear D gene. Trimming left V 2 bases short and J 2 bases short, with 15 bases between. The CDR3 runs 16 residues. Here the CDR3 reads CASSLLGLGQQETQYF. CDR3 DNA sequence: TGTGCCAGCAGTTTATTAGGTCTAGGCCAGCAAGAGACCCAGTACTTC.

A single count supports this clonotype. V is TRBV7-2 and J is TRBJ1-5, with D hard to call. Trimming took off 5 bases at V and 13 bases at J, with 18 bases between the two ends. The germline gives CDR1 SGHTA, CDR2 FQGNSA. The CDR3 length is 13 residues. CDR3 residues: CASSPIGTRSQHF. The CDR3 DNA reads TGTGCCAGCAGCCCGATTGGCACCCGAAGTCAGCATTTT.

V and J are TRBV12-3 or TRBV12-4 and TRBJ1-2; maybe TRBD1 (5 bases). The CDR3 extends over 15 amino acids. The V end lost 6 bases, the J end lost 0 bases, and 14 bases lay between the germline ends. CDR3 sequence: CASRRPGLSNYGYTF. The CDR3 DNA is TGTGCCAGCAGGCGCCCGGGGCTTTCTAACTATGGCTACACCTTC.

This chain uses TRBV18 with TRBJ2-5; no clear D. The CDR3 runs 12 residues. Germline CDR1 is KGHSH and CDR2 is LQKENI. V was cut by 6 bases and J by 6 bases, with 11 bases left in between. The CDR3 DNA sequence: TGTGCCAGCTCCGAACGGCTAAAGACCCAGTACTTC. Translating it yields CASSERLKTQYF.

This rearrangement joins TRBV27 to TRBJ1-4; D unclear. Trimming took 4 bases from V and 3 from J, leaving 9 bases between them. The CDR3 covers 14 residues. Germline loops: CDR1 MNHEY, CDR2 SMNVEV (reference sequence). The CDR3 sequence is CASSWSTANEKLFF. The CDR3 DNA reads TGTGCCAGCAGTTGGTCTACAGCTAATGAAAAACTGTTTTTT.

This clonotype was counted only a few times. The chain recombines TRBV11-1 with TRBJ2-6; the D gene is possibly TRBD1 (6 bases). The CDR3 is 18 residues long. Trimming left V 3 bases short and J 0 bases short, with 15 bases between. Germline CDR1 is SGHAT and CDR2 is FQDESV (reference sequence). This chain's CDR3 is CASSLDRDGTSGANVLTF. CDR3 in DNA: TGTGCCAGCAGCTTGGACAGAGACGGGACCTCTGGGGCCAACGTCCTGACTTTC.

This clonotype has a count of ten or more. V gene TRBV20-1 combines with J gene TRBJ2-7, with 8 positions matching TRBD1. The CDR3 runs to 12 residues. Unmatched junction bases numbered 2, after V lost 2 bases and J lost 5 bases. Looked up from germline, CDR1 is DFQATT and CDR2 is SNEGSKA (reference sequence). The CDR3 here is CSARQGAHEQYF. DNA of the CDR3: TGCAGTGCTAGACAGGGGGCCCACGAGCAGTACTTC.

The genes are TRBV7-3 and TRBJ2-1, with TRBD2 matching over 8 bases. This CDR3 comprises 13 residues. The trim removed 4 bases at V and 10 bases at J, leaving 6 bases unmatched. The germline gives CDR1 SGHTA, CDR2 FQGTGA. The CDR3 sequence is CASSSKLAGEQFF. The CDR3 DNA sequence: TGTGCCAGCAGCTCCAAATTAGCGGGGGAGCAGTTCTTC.

This clonotype was picked up one time. The chain joins TRBV7-9 to TRBJ2-1; 9 nucleotides match TRBD2. V shed 0 bases and J 8 bases; nucleotides not matched to a gene: 8. There are 16 residues in the CDR3. The germline gives CDR1 SEHNR, CDR2 FQNEAQ (reference sequence). The CDR3 nucleotides are TGTGCCAGCAGCTTAGCTCGGGGGACTAGCAGCGATGAGCAGTTCTTC. Its translation is CASSLARGTSSDEQFF. Variable domain in full (rest from reference TRBV7-9 and TRBJ2-1): DTGVSQNPRHKITKRGQNVTFRCDPISEHNRLYWYRQTLGQGPEFLTYFQNEAQLEKSRLLSDRFSAERPKGSFSTLEIQRTEQGDSAMYLCASSLARGTSSDEQFFGPGTRLTVL.

This clonotype showed up just once. The chain recombines TRBV5-6 with TRBJ2-4, with 10 bases that match TRBD2. The V segment lost 5 bases and the J segment 11 bases; nucleotides outside the gene matches: 10. The CDR3 runs 14 residues. CDR1 is SGHDT, CDR2 YYEEEE, per germline. The CDR3 sequence: CASSSGTSATVQYF. CDR3 nucleotide sequence: TGTGCCAGCAGTTCCGGGACTAGCGCGACGGTTCAGTACTTC.

This clonotype came up a few times. The chain uses TRBV29-1 and TRBJ2-7; no clear D gene. Deletions cut 5 bases from V and 6 bases from J, with 17 bases between. Per the germline V gene, CDR1 is SQVTM and CDR2 is ANQGSEA. The CDR3 runs 13 residues. The CDR3 sequence: CSVMISLESEQYF. The CDR3 DNA sequence: TGCAGCGTTATGATATCATTGGAGTCCGAGCAGTACTTC.

This clonotype was counted once. The CDR3 is CASSVGARDGYTF. DNA for the CDR3: TGTGCCAGCAGCGTGGGGGCAAGGGATGGCTACACCTTC. The chain couples TRBV11-2 to TRBJ1-2; a possible D gene is TRBD1 (6 bases). CDR1 is SGHAT, CDR2 FQNNGV, per germline. The CDR3 spans 13 residues. The ends were cut back, 5 bases at V and 6 bases at J, with 13 bases in the middle.

The rearrangement links TRBV5-1 to TRBJ2-4, with D possibly matching TRBD1 (5 bases). With 0 bases removed from V and 8 bases from J, the gap between germline ends came to 15 bases. The CDR3 runs 15 residues. Germline V lookup: CDR1 SGHRS, CDR2 YFSETQ. DNA for the CDR3: TGCGCCAGCAGCTTGGAAGGGGCCCGCTTAGACATTCAGTACTTC. It translates to CASSLEGARLDIQYF.

CDR3 in amino acids: CASSSNSGTDEAFF. The DNA of the CDR3 is TGCGCCAGCAGCTCGAACTCCGGGACAGATGAAGCTTTCTTT. This chain joins TRBV5-1 and TRBJ1-1, with TRBD1 identical over 7 bases. With V trimmed by 3 bases and J by 7 bases, 9 bases remained unmatched. Germline V gene data show CDR1 as SGHRS and CDR2 as YFSETQ. The CDR3 has 14 amino acids. The full variable domain, completed using reference TRBV5-1 and TRBJ1-1, is KAGVTQTPRYLIKTRGQQVTLSCSPISGHRSVSWYQQTPGQGLQFLFEYFSETQRNKGNFPGRFSGRQFSNSRSEMNVSTLELGDSALYLCASSSNSGTDEAFFGQGTRLTVV.

This clonotype was found a few times. The chain is built from TRBV25-1 and TRBJ2-7, with a tentative D call TRBD2 (6 bases). The germline gives CDR1 MGHDK, CDR2 SYGVNS. Trimming took off 1 base at V and 5 bases at J, with 9 bases between the two ends. The CDR3 has 13 residues. The DNA of the CDR3 is TGTGCCAGCAGTGAATCGGGGGTGCACGAGCAGTACTTC. Translated: CASSESGVHEQYF.

The chain has TRBV5-1 and TRBJ2-1; 15 bases are shared with TRBD2. The trim removed 6 bases at V and 6 bases at J, leaving 13 bases unmatched. The CDR3 sequence is 18 residues long. CDR1 and CDR2 from the germline V gene are SGHRS and YFSETQ. DNA of the CDR3: TGCGCCAGCACGCCGGGACTAGCGGGGGGCCTAAACCCCAATGAGCAGTTCTTC. It is translated as CASTPGLAGGLNPNEQFF.

The J gene is TRBJ2-3, the V gene TRBV4-2, with 8 bases fitting TRBD2. CDR1 and CDR2 from the germline V gene are LGHNA and YNFKEQ. V shed 4 bases, J shed 3 bases, and the junction held 6 bases outside the gene matches. The CDR3 extends over 15 amino acids. The CDR3: CASSRSGVKTDTQYF. CDR3 in DNA: TGTGCCAGCAGCCGTAGCGGGGTAAAAACAGATACGCAGTATTTT.

The chain links TRBV7-9 to TRBJ2-5; 8 bases line up with TRBD1. J lost 1 base, V lost 1 base, and 8 bases had no gene match. The germline CDR1 and CDR2 sequences are SEHNR and FQNEAQ (reference sequence). CDR3 length equals 17 residues. CDR3 DNA: TGTGCCAGCAGCTTAGGCACAGGGGGAGATCTCCAAGAGACCCAGTACTTC. This gives the protein CASSLGTGGDLQETQYF.

The V gene is TRBV20-1, the J gene TRBJ2-1, with 11 positions matching TRBD2. Trimming took 5 bases from V and 2 from J; bases not matched to a gene: 5. The germline CDR1 and CDR2 sequences are DFQATT and SNEGSKA (reference sequence). This CDR3 is built from 15 residues. CDR3 loop: CSAGSGGAPYNEQFF. DNA of the CDR3: TGCAGTGCTGGTAGCGGGGGGGCCCCCTACAATGAGCAGTTCTTC.